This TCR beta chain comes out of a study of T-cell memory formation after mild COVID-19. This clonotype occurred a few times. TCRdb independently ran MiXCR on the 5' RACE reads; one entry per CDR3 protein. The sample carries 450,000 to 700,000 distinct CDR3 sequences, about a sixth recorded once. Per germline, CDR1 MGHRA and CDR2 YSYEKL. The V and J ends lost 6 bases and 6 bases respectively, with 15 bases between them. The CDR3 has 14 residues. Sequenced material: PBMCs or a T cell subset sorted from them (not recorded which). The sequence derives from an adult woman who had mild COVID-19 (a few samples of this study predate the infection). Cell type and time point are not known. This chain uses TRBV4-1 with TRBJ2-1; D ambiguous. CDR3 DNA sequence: TGCGCCAGCAGTCACTACGTTGGACGCAATGAGCAGTTCTTC. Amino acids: CASSHYVGRNEQFF.